This T cell receptor beta chain is drawn from a study of blood T cell repertoires in COVID-19. Sequencing was performed with immunoSEQ multiplex PCR; in TCRdb, only in-frame clones are kept and a portion is missing. The sample has 250,000 or so clones, 85% to 90% seen once; the top ten hold 0.87%. This clonotype was obtained from a man aged 50 or older who had been exposed to COVID-19. Sequencing was done on a sample of PBMCs or T cells enriched from blood (not recorded which).

The CDR3 is CASRLSSDKGRWNEQFF. CDR3 coding DNA: TGTGCCAGCAGGTTAAGTTCGGACAAGGGCCGGTGGAATGAGCAGTTCTTC. The chain couples TRBV2 to TRBJ2-1, with a tentative D call TRBD1 (5 bases). CDR1 is SNHLY and CDR2 is FYNNEI in the germline V gene. The V end was cut by 6 bases, the J end by 7 bases, with 25 bases between. The CDR3 has 17 residues.